This TCR beta chain was identified during a study of T cell responses to AZD1222 COVID-19 vaccine. Only in-frame clones appear in the TCRdb table, and some are missing; sequencing was by immunoSEQ multiplex PCR. The sample yields approximately 150,000 clones, around 89% seen once. The CDR3 has 15 residues. Trimming removed 0 bases from V and 5 bases from J, with 15 bases in between. Per the germline V gene, CDR1 is SGHRS and CDR2 is YFSETQ. The V call is TRBV5-1, the J call TRBJ2-7, with D perhaps TRBD1 (5 bases). The sequence came from an adult who received the AZD1222 COVID-19 vaccine. The sequences come from peripheral blood, collected 28 days after the second AZD1222 dose. CDR3 bases: TGCGCCAGCAGCTTGGCCAGGGTTGGCGGCCACGAGCAGTACTTC. Translated, it gives CASSLARVGGHEQYF. The variable domain in full, completed from reference TRBV5-1 and TRBJ2-7, reads KAGVTQTPRYLIKTRGQQVTLSCSPISGHRSVSWYQQTPGQGLQFLFEYFSETQRNKGNFPGRFSGRQFSNSRSEMNVSTLELGDSALYLCASSLARVGGHEQYFGPGTRLTVT.